This TCR beta chain was sequenced for a study of identical twins (dated by TCRdb to the mid-2010s). Context from the whole study: To test whether fetal clonotypes persist, this study deep-sequenced TCR alpha and beta repertoires from monozygotic twins, from unrelated adults of various ages, and from cord blood. To rule out contamination, replicate twin experiments were performed at different times with different library preparation protocols.

Every donor was a healthy Caucasian. Comment on this clonotype: What antigen it recognizes has not been identified. Base qualities were left out, and no much larger clone turns up one base away.

The method behind the library was 5' RACE. Sequenced using an Illumina HiSeq 2000. A universal primer binding site was added through template switching, and the final cDNA carried a unique molecular identifier so that TCR cDNA molecules could be counted accurately. Specific primers in the conserved constant-segment region were used to synthesize first-strand cDNA for the TCR alpha and beta chains. To control for contamination, each cDNA library was double barcoded with a SMART-Mk sample barcode plus Illumina barcodes. TruSeq adapter sequences along with Illumina sample barcodes were introduced in two successive PCR steps. The TCR alpha and beta cDNA libraries were sequenced on the Illumina HiSeq platform using custom primers. On the authors' methods: MiGEC processed the raw reads to extract unique molecular identifiers, while MiXCR was used to determine the CDR3 positions. Recombination models were inferred per individual with the repgenHMM and IGoR tools using an EM algorithm. Shared clonotypes were analyzed with the tcR package in R, and sharing was normalized by the product of cloneset sizes. Out-of-frame nonproductive sequences were analyzed to study raw recombination free of thymic and clonal selection effects. Starting from the raw public reads, TCRdb applied fastp trimming at Q25, assembled clones with MiXCR and retained in-frame beta chains. Rows with one shared CDR3 protein collapse into an entry with the most common genes and DNA. None of the V and J calls come from the authors' own analysis; TCRdb made them. A total of 1.5 million to 2 million distinct CDR3 sequences appear in this sample, around a third of them only once. The ten top clones hold around 0.3% of the sample.

The CDR3 sequence holds 15 residues, the cysteine and phenylalanine included. Of the read, only the CDR3 DNA is kept; its 45 bases are in frame from base 1. V is shortened by 0 bases, J by 1 base, and the region joining them spans 10 bases. CDR1 and CDR2 were assigned from the germline V gene as SGHDT and YYEEEE. Beyond this particular receptor, the publication reports: Zero-insertion analyses could be partly confounded by invariant T cells such as MAIT and iNKT, though diverse VJ usage argued against such confounding for most clonotypes. Because the same donors could not be followed over many years, the conclusions relied on cross-sectional statistical analysis. Compared with coincidental sharing between unrelated individuals, out-of-frame TCR alpha sequences shared between twins showed an excess of sequences with low generation probability. In monozygotic twins, recombination models systematically underestimated out-of-frame TCR alpha sharing, but the models matched the sharing seen between unrelated individuals. Abundant cord blood beta clonotypes carried fewer insertions; young adult naive repertoires showed a weaker similar trend, while memory repertoires showed none. A weaker excess of twin sharing was found in beta out-of-frame sequences because the signal-to-noise ratio was lowered by fewer shared sequences.

This TCR was sampled from a newborn girl in good health. The sequencing sample was made of cord blood. The V and J segments used are TRBV5-6 and TRBJ2-5, with the D gene not clear enough to name. The bases are TGTGCCAGCAGCTTGGAAATGGCGGTCCAAGAGACCCAGTACTTC. The encoded protein is CASSLEMAVQETQYF.